The TCR beta chain described here comes from a study of blood T cell repertoires in COVID-19. In the study overall: The samples span acute and convalescent COVID-19 from the United States, Italy and Spain. The cDNA or gDNA used as material had been derived from T cells, B-cell-depleted T cells, or PBMCs.

Trimming stripped 4 bases from V and 6 bases from J, with 11 bases between. CDR1 SGHNT and CDR2 YYREEE come from the germline V gene (reference sequence). CDR3 length: 12 amino acids. The authors' processing: How many nucleated cells were present was estimated from reference gene primer amplification. Only in-frame clones appear in the TCRdb table, and some are missing; sequencing was by immunoSEQ multiplex PCR. V and J calls and clone size are copied from that table; D and trimming were computed from the DNA. The table records fewer than 400,000 clones, approximately 81% of them present only once. The V and J genes are TRBV5-4 and TRBJ2-7, with a tentative D call TRBD2 (6 bases). The sequence was obtained from a woman in her late teens or twenties with acute or convalescent COVID-19. The specimen sequenced was peripheral blood. CDR3 in DNA: TGTGCCAGCAGCCTGGGGACTTCCGAGCAGTACTTC. This sequence encodes CASSLGTSEQYF.